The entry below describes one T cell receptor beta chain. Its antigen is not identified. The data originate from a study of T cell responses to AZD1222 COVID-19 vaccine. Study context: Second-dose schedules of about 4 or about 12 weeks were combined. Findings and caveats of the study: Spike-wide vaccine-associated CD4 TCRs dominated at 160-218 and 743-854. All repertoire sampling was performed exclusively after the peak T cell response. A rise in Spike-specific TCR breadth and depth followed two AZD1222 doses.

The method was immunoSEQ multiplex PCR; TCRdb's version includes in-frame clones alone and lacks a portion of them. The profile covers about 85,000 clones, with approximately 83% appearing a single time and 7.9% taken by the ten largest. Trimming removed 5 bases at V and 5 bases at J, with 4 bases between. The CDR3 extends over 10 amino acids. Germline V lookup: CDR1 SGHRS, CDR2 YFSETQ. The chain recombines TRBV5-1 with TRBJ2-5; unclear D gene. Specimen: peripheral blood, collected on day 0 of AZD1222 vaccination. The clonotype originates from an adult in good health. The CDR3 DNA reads TGCGCCAGCAGTGGGGAGACCCAGTACTTC. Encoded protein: CASSGETQYF.